This T cell receptor (beta chain) stems from a study of T cells in Graves' hyperthyroidism and ophthalmopathy. The study's findings and limits: A 13 V-J model separated ophthalmopathy from stable hyperthyroidism. Blood samples included most of the expanded thyroid clonotypes exceeding 0.001.

The CDR3 is 15 residues long. Germline trimming cut 3 bases from V and 5 bases from J; bases unmatched to any gene: 4. From germline, CDR1 is MNHEY and CDR2 SMNVEV (reference sequence). This clonotype occurred a few times. As yet, its antigen is unknown. What was amplified from RNA transcripts were TCR beta CDR3 regions. The TCR CDR3 was amplified in a first-round RT-PCR using the HTBI primer set. Each CDR3 protein gets one entry after TCRdb re-called the multiplex PCR reads with MiXCR. The sample carries some 530,000 distinct CDR3 sequences, around a fifth recorded once. Reasons for excluding patients were uncontrolled infection, other autoimmune disease, pregnancy or lactation. Together with thyroid ultrasound, orbital computed tomography, serum thyroxine and TRAb, clinical symptoms were used for diagnoses.

The chain employs TRBV27 and TRBJ2-2; 9 bases fit TRBD2. Sequencing was performed on blood. The receptor's source is a woman in her sixties or seventies with Graves' ophthalmopathy. CDR3 sequence reads: CASSFNLAGTGELFF. The CDR3 nucleotides are TGTGCCAGCAGTTTTAACCTAGCGGGAACCGGGGAGCTGTTTTTT.